The T cell receptor (beta chain) under discussion was sequenced for a study of glioma-infiltrating T cells. Findings of the study overall: Tissue and blood shared very few CDR3 sequences.

The germline gives CDR1 SEHNR, CDR2 FQNEAQ (reference sequence). The CDR3 totals 16 residues. Trimming left V 5 bases short and J 3 bases short, with 19 bases between. Amplification of TCR alpha and beta CDR3 regions from RNA used iRepertoire nested multiplex PCR. One-step reverse transcription and amplification started from about 100-400 ng of tissue mRNA or PBMC total RNA. TCRdb reprocessed the multiplex PCR reads with MiXCR, giving one entry per CDR3 protein. Of some 180,000 distinct CDR3 sequences listed, 32% are singletons. A word on this clonotype: Its antigen is unidentified.

The source is a human donor with low-grade glioma or glioblastoma, undergoing nonglioma brain surgery, or in good health (not recorded which). The material sequenced was glioma tissue, nonneoplastic brain tissue, or PBMCs (not recorded which). The chain recombines TRBV7-9 with TRBJ2-5, with D perhaps matching TRBD2 (6 bases). CDR3 residues: CASSRWTTALKETQYF. Written as DNA, the CDR3 is TGTGCCAGCAGCCGATGGACTACCGCCCTTAAAGAGACCCAGTACTTC.